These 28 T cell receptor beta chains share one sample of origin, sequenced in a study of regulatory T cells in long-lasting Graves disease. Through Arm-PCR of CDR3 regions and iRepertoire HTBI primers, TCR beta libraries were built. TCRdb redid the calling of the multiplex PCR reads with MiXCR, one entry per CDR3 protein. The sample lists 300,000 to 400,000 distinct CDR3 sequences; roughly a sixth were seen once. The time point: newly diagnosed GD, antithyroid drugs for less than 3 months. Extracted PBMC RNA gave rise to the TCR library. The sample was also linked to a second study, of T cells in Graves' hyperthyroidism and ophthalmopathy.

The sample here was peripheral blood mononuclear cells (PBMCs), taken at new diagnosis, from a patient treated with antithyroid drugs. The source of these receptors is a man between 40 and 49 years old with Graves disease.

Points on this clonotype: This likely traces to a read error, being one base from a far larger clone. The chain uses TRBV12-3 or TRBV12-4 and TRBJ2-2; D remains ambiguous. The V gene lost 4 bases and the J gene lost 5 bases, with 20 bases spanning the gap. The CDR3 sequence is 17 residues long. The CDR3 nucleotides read TGTGCCAGCAGTTCCCAAGCTGCCCGAGCTCGGACCGGGGAGCTGTTTTTT. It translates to CASSSQAARARTGELFF.

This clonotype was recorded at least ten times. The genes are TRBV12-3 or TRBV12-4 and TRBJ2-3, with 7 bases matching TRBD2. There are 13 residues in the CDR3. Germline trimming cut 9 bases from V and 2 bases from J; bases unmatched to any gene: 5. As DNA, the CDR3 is TGTGCCAGTTGCGGGGGTGACACAGATACGCAGTATTTT. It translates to CASCGGDTDTQYF.

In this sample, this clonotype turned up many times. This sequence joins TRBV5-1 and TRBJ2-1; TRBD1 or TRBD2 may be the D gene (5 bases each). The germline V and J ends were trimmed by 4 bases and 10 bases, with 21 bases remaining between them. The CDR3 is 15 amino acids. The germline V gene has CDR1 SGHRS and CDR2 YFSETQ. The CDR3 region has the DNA TGCGCCAGCAGCCCCGGGACGACTACAATGAGGGAGCAGTTCTTC. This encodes CASSPGTTTMREQFF.

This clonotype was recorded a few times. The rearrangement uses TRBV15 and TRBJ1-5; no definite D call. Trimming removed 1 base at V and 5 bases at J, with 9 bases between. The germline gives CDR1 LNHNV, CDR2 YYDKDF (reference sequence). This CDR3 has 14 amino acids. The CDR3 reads CATSRGGIDQPQHF. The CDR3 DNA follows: TGTGCCACCAGCAGAGGAGGGATAGATCAGCCCCAGCATTTT.

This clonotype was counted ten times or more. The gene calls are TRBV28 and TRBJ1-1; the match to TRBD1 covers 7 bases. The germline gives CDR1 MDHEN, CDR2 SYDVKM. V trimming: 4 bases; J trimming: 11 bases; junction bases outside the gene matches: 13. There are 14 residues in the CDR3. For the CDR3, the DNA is TGTGCCAGCAGTTCGAGGACAGGTTATCGTCGGGCTTTCTTT. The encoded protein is CASSSRTGYRRAFF.

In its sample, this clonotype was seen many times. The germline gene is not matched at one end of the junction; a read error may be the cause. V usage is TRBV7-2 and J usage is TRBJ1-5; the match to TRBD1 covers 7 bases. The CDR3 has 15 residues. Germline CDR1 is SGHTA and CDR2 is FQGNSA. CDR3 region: CASSFAGGYNQPQHF. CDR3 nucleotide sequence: TGTGCCAGCAGCTTCGCAGGGGGTTACAATCAACCCCAGCATTTT.

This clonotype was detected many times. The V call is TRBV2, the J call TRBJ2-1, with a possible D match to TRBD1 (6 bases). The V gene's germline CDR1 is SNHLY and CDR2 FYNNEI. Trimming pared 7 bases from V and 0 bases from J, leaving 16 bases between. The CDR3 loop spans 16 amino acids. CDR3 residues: CASTPRDKSSYNEQFF. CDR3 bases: TGTGCCAGCACCCCCCGGGACAAAAGCTCCTACAATGAGCAGTTCTTC.

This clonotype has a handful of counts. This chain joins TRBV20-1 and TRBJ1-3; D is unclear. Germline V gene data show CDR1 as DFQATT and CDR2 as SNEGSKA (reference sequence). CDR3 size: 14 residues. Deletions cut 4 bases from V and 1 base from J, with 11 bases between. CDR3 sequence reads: CSAIAAASGNTIYF. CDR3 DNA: TGCAGTGCTATAGCTGCAGCTTCTGGAAACACCATATATTTT.

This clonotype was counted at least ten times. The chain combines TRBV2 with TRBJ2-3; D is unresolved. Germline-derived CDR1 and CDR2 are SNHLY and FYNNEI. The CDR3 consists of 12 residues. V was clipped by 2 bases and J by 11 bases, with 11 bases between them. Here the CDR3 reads CASSETKYGQYF. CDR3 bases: TGTGCCAGCAGTGAAACGAAATACGGGCAGTATTTT.

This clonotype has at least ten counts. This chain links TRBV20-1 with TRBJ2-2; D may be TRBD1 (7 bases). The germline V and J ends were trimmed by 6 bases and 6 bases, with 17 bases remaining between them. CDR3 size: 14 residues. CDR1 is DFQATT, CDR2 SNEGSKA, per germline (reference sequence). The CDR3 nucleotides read TGCAGTGCGCGGGACAGATATCTTTCCGGGGAGCTGTTTTTT. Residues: CSARDRYLSGELFF.

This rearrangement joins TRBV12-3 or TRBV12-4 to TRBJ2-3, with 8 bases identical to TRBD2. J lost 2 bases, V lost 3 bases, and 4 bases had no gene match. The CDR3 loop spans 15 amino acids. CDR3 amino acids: CASSLWREDTDTQYF. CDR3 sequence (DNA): TGTGCCAGCAGTTTGTGGCGGGAGGACACAGATACGCAGTATTTT.

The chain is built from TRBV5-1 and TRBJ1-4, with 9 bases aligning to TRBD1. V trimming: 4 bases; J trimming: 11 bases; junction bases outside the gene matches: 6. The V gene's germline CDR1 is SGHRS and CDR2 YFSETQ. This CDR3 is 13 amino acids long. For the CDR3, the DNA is TGCGCCAGCAGCCAAACCGGGACAGGGAAACTGTTTTTT. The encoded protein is CASSQTGTGKLFF. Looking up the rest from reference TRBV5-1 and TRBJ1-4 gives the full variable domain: KAGVTQTPRYLIKTRGQQVTLSCSPISGHRSVSWYQQTPGQGLQFLFEYFSETQRNKGNFPGRFSGRQFSNSRSEMNVSTLELGDSALYLCASSQTGTGKLFFGSGTQLSVL.

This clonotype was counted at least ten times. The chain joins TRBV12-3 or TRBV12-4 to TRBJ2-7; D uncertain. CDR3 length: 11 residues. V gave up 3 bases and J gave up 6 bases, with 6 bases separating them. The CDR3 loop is CASSFGGEQYF. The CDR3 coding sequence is TGTGCCAGCAGTTTTGGCGGCGAGCAGTACTTC.

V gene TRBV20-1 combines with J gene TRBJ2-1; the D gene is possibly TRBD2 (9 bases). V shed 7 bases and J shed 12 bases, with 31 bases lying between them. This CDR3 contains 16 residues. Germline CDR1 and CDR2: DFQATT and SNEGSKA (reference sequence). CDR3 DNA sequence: TGCAGTGTTGAGGGCGGGAGGGGCAGGGGGCTAGCTGGGCAGTTCTTC. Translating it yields CSVEGGRGRGLAGQFF.

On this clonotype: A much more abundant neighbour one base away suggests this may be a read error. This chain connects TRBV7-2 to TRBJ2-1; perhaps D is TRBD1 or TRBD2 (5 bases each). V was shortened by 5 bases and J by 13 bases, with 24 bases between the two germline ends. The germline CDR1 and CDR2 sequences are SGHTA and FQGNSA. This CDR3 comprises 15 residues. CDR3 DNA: TGTGCCAGCAGCCCGACGGGATTTAGAGGGGAGACCCAGTTCTTC. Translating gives CASSPTGFRGETQFF.

CDR3 sequence: CASSSPGTGGHTEAFF. The CDR3 bases are TGTGCCAGCAGCAGTCCCGGGACAGGGGGTCACACTGAAGCTTTCTTT. The gene calls are TRBV5-4 and TRBJ1-1, with 11 bases lining up with TRBD1. Germline assignment: CDR1 SGHNT and CDR2 YYREEE (reference sequence). The trim removed 4 bases at V and 3 bases at J, leaving 8 bases unmatched. This CDR3 comprises 16 residues. Full variable domain (remainder filled in from reference TRBV5-4 and TRBJ1-1): ETGVTQSPTHLIKTRGQQVTLRCSSQSGHNTVSWYQQALGQGPQFIFQYYREEENGRGNFPPRFSGLQFPNYSSELNVNALELDDSALYLCASSSPGTGGHTEAFFGQGTRLTVV.

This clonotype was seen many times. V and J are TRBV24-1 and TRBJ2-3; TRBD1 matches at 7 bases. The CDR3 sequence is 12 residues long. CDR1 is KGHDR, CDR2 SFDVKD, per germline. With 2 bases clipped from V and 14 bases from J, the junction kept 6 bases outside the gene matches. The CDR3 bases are TGTGCCACCAGTGATTACAGGGGTCAAGGGTATTTT. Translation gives CATSDYRGQGYF.

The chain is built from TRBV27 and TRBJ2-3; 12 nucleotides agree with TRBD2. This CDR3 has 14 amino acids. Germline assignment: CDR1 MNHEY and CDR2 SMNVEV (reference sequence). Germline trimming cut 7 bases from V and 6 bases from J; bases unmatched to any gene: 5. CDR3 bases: TGTGCCAGCACCCCCGGACTAGCGGGGGATACGCAGTATTTT. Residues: CASTPGLAGDTQYF.

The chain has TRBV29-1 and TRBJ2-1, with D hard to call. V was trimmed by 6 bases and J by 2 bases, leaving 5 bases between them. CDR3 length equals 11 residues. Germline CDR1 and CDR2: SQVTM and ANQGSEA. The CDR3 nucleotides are TGCAGCGTAAGCCCCTACAATGAGCAGTTCTTC. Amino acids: CSVSPYNEQFF.

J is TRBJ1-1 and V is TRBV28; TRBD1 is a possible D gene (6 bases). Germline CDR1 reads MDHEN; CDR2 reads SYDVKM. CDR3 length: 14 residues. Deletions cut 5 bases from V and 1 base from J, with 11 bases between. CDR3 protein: CASSLGTKNTEAFF. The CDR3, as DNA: TGTGCCAGCAGTCTCGGGACAAAGAACACTGAAGCTTTCTTT.

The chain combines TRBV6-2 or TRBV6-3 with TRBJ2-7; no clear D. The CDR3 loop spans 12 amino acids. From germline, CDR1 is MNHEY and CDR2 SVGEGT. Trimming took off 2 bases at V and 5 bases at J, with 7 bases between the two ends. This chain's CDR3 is CASSYGRDEQYF. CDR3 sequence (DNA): TGTGCCAGCAGTTACGGAAGGGACGAGCAGTACTTC.

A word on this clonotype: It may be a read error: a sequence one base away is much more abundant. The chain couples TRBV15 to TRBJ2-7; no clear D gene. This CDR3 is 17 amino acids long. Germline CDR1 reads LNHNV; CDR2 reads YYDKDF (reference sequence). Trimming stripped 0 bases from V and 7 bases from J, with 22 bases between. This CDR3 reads CATSRDLGLPGLNEQYF. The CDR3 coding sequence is TGTGCCACCAGCAGAGATTTGGGTCTGCCAGGTCTAAATGAGCAGTACTTC.

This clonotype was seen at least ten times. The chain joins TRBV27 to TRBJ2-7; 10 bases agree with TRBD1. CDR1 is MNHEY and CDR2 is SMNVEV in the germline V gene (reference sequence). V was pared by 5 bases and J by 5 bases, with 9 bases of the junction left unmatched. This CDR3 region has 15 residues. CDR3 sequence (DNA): TGTGCCAGCAGTCCCGGGACAGGGGTTCGTCACGAGCAGTACTTC. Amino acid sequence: CASSPGTGVRHEQYF.

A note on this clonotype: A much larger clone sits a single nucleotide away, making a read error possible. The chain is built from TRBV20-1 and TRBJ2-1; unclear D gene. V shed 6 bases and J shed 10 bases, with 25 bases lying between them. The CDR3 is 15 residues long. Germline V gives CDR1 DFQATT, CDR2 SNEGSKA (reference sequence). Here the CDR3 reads CSAEGRSPPSWEQFF. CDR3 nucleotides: TGCAGTGCCGAAGGACGGAGCCCCCCTTCTTGGGAGCAGTTCTTC.

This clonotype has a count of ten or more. CDR3 bases: TGTGCCTGGAGTGTGTCGGGGTCATCAGATACGCAGTATTTT. Translation gives CAWSVSGSSDTQYF. V usage is TRBV30 and J usage is TRBJ2-3, with D possibly matching TRBD2 (5 bases). The length of the CDR3 is 14 residues. V lost 0 bases and J 4 bases, leaving 11 bases between the germline ends. CDR1 GTSNPN and CDR2 SVGIG come from the germline V gene (reference sequence).

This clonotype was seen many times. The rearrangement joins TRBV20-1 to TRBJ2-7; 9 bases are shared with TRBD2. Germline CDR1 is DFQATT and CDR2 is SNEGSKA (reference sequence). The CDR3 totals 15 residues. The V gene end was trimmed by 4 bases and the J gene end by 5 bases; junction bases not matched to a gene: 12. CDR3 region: CSAIRVSSGADEQYF. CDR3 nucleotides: TGCAGTGCTATTCGGGTTTCTAGCGGGGCGGACGAGCAGTACTTC.

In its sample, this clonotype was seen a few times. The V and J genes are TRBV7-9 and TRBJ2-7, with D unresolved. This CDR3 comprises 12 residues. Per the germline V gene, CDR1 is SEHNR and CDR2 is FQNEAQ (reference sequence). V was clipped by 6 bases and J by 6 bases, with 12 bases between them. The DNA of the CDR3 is TGTGCCAGCAGTCCCGTTCCTTCCGAGCAGTACTTC. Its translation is CASSPVPSEQYF.

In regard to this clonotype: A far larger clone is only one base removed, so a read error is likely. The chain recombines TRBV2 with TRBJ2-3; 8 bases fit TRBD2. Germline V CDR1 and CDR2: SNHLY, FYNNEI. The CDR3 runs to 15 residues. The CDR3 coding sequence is TGTGCCAGCAGCGGGGGGGGTCTTACCACAGGTACGCAGTATTTT. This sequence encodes CASSGGGLTTGTQYF.